Included here is one T cell receptor beta chain sequence, with context. Its cognate antigen is unknown. The CDR3 consists of 15 residues. CDR1 is SGHVS and CDR2 is FQNEAQ in the germline V gene. V was trimmed by 3 bases and J by 0 bases, leaving 10 bases between them. The source of the sample is a study of T cell responses to AZD1222 COVID-19 vaccine. Study results and caveats: Nearly half of the spike-specific TCRs reportedly recognize variant regions that carry no mutations.

Repertoires were generated with immunoSEQ multiplex PCR, while TCRdb's copy carries only in-frame clones and drops some. Of over 150,000 clones in the sample, 88% were seen once. The sequenced sample was peripheral blood, obtained on day 0 of AZD1222 vaccination. The clonotype was recovered from an adult in good health. The gene calls are TRBV7-8 and TRBJ2-3; perhaps TRBD2 as D (5 bases). In nucleotides, the CDR3 is TGTGCCAGCAGCTTGGCCAGGACTAGCACAGATACGCAGTATTTT. Protein: CASSLARTSTDTQYF.